This T cell receptor (beta chain) came from a study of Ad26.COV2.S vaccination and SARS-CoV-2 variants. Study results and limitations: Those who received vaccine or placebo ended up with similar non-spike TCR breadth. Relative to placebo recipients, vaccine recipients exhibited elevated spike-specific TCR breadth. TCR breadth and depth analyses may have underestimated total T cell responses. There was reportedly substantial breadth in spike-specific CD8+ and CD4+ T cell responses after vaccination.

Some clones are missing from TCRdb's copy, which holds only in-frame ones; the method was immunoSEQ multiplex PCR. This sample has more than 120,000 clones, with about nine tenths found just once. With regard to this clone: Its antigen is currently unknown.

This material consisted of peripheral blood, taken after recovery from COVID-19. This TCR came from a human donor who had recovered from COVID-19.

The CDR3 loop reads CASSLAGPNEKLFF. CDR3 coding DNA: TGTGCCAGCAGCTTAGCAGGACCCAATGAAAAACTGTTTTTT. The rearrangement links TRBV7-2 to TRBJ1-4; D unclear. The CDR3 is 14 residues long. V was shortened by 0 bases and J by 5 bases, with 7 bases between the two germline ends. CDR1 is SGHTA, CDR2 FQGNSA, per germline.